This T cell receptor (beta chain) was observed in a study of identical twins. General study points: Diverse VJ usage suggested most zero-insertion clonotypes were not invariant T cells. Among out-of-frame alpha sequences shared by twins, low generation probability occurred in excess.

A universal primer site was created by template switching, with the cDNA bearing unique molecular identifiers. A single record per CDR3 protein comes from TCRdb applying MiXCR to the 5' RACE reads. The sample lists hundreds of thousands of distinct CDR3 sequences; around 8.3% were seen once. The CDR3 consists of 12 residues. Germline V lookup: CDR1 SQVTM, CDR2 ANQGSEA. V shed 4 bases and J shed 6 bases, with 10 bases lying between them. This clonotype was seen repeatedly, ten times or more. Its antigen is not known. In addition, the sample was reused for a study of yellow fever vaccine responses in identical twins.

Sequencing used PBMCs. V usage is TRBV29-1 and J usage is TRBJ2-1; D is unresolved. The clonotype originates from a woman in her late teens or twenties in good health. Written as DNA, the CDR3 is TGCAGCGTTGTAAGCAAAACCAATGAGCAGTTCTTC. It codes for CSVVSKTNEQFF.